The rows below give T cell receptor beta chains drawn from one sample of a study of human T cells and chemical hapten exposure. TCRdb fed the RACE reads into MiXCR, producing one record per CDR3 protein. The data hold 74,000 or so distinct CDR3 sequences, with over 9.5% observed a single time. The sequencing here drew on whole blood, taken in connection with sensitization to the hapten diphenylcyclopropenone (DPC). These receptors were obtained from a woman aged 55-75 years with alopecia areata. Some clones in this sample may be carry-over from other donors' samples. CDR3s include the opening cysteine and the closing phenylalanine or tryptophan. The order of the fields is J gene, V gene, D gene, clone size, CDR3 DNA, CDR3 protein. D genes are given only for firm matches. Expanded clones get a size class; other rows say once, few or many, or leave the size out.

TRBJ1-6 TRBV5-1 - - TGCGCCAGCAGCTTGGGACCATCTGGTAATTCACCCCTCCACTTT CASSLGPSGNSPLHF
TRBJ2-3 TRBV6-1 - few TGTGCCAGCGGCTATAGTCTATCCACAGATACGCAGTATTTT CASGYSLSTDTQYF
TRBJ2-7 TRBV29-1 TRBD1 - TGCAGCGTAGACGGACAGGGGAGGCCCTACGAGCAGTACTTC CSVDGQGRPYEQYF
TRBJ2-3 TRBV6-5 - - TGTGCCAGCAGTTACTCGCCACGGGGAGATACGCAGTATTTT CASSYSPRGDTQYF
TRBJ2-4 TRBV5-1 - - TGCGCCAGCAGGCCCGTGGTGGGAGCCAAAAACATTCAGTACTTC CASRPVVGAKNIQYF
TRBJ1-5 TRBV19 - many TGTGCCAGTGGGGGCCTGGATCAGCCCCAGCATTTT CASGGLDQPQHF
TRBJ1-5 TRBV6-2/TRBV6-3 - many TGTGCCAGCAGTTACTCGAACCTTTTCACAGCTAGCAGCCATAGCAATCAGCCCCAGCATTTT CASSYSNLFTASSHSNQPQHF
TRBJ2-7 TRBV5-1 TRBD1 many TGCGCCAGCAGCAGGGGACAGGGGGCAGACGAGCAGTACTTC CASSRGQGADEQYF
TRBJ1-2 TRBV6-5 - many TGTGCCAGCAGTTACGGGGGTTTCGACTATGGCTACACCTTC CASSYGGFDYGYTF
TRBJ2-2 TRBV4-1 - - TGCACCAGCAGCCAAGTTACGGACAACACCGGGGAGCTGTTTTTT CTSSQVTDNTGELFF
TRBJ2-2 TRBV15 - few TGTGCCACCAGCAGAGTGTCAGGGGCCGGGGAGCTGTTTTTT CATSRVSGAGELFF
TRBJ1-5 TRBV12-3/TRBV12-4 - few TGTGCCAGCAGTTGGGACGGTAGCAATCAGCCCCAGCATTTT CASSWDGSNQPQHF
TRBJ1-1 TRBV5-1 - few TGCGCCAGCAGTGCCAGGGAGAACACTGAAGCTTTCTTT CASSARENTEAFF
TRBJ1-6 TRBV6-6 TRBD1 - TGTGCCAGCAGTGCTACAGGGGGAAATTCACCCCTCCACTTT CASSATGGNSPLHF
TRBJ2-3 TRBV29-1 - many TGCAGCGTTGAATTCACAGATACGCAGTATTTT CSVEFTDTQYF
TRBJ2-5 TRBV20-1 TRBD2 many TGCAGTGCTAGAGCGGCTAGCGGGGGAACCTTCCAAGAGACCCAGTACTTC CSARAASGGTFQETQYF